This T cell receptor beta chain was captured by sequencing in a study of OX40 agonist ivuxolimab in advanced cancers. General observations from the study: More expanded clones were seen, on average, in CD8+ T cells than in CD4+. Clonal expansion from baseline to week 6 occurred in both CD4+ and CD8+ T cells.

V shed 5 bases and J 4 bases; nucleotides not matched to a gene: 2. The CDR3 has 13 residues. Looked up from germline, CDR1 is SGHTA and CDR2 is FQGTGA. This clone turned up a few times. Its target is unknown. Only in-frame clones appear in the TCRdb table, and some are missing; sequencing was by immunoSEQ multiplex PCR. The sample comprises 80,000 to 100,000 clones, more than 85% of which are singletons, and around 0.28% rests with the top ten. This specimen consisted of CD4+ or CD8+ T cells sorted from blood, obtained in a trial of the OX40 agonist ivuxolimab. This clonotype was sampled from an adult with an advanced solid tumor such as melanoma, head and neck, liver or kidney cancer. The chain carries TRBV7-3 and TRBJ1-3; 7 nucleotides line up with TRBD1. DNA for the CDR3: TGTGCCAGCAGCACGGGACAGGGAAACACCATATATTTT. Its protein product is CASSTGQGNTIYF.